The clone carrying this TCR beta chain was detected many times. The target antigen is unknown. V shed 5 bases, J shed 5 bases, and the junction held 11 bases outside the gene matches. Germline V gene lookup returns CDR1 SGHTA and CDR2 FQGNSA. This CDR3 region has 16 residues. This sample was taken from a study of T cells in Graves' hyperthyroidism and ophthalmopathy. General study points: Ophthalmopathy could be told apart from stable hyperthyroidism with a 13 V-J model. The model predicted ophthalmopathy a median approximately 6 months before onset.

RNA transcripts provided the source from which TCR beta CDR3 regions were amplified. RT-PCR in the first round (using the HTBI primer set) targeted the TCR CDR3. Each CDR3 protein is one row after TCRdb ran MiXCR on the multiplex PCR reads. The table lists 600,000 to 650,000 distinct CDR3 sequences, around 21% of them singletons. This rearrangement joins TRBV7-2 to TRBJ2-5; 10 bases match TRBD2. Sequences were obtained from blood. The sequence was obtained from a man under 40 with Graves' ophthalmopathy. The CDR3 loop reads CASSRDLAGARETQYF. In DNA form, the CDR3 reads TGTGCCAGCAGCCGGGATCTAGCGGGAGCGCGTGAGACCCAGTACTTC. The complete variable domain, with remaining parts taken from reference TRBV7-2 and TRBJ2-5, reads GAGVSQSPSNKVTEKGKDVELRCDPISGHTALYWYRQSLGQGLEFLIYFQGNSAPDKSGLPSDRFSAERTGGSVSTLTIQRTQQEDSAVYLCASSRDLAGARETQYFGPGTRLLVL.